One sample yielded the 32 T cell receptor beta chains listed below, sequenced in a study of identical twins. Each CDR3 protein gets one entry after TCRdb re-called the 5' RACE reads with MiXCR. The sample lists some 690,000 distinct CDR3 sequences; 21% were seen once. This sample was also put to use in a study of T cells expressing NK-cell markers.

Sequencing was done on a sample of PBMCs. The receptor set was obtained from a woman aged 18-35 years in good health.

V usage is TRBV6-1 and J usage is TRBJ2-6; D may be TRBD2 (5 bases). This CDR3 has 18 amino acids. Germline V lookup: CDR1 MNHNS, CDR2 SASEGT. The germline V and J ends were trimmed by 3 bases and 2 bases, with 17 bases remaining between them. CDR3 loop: CASSETPYRDTGANVLTF. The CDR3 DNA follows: TGTGCCAGCAGTGAGACACCATATCGGGATACTGGGGCCAACGTCCTGACTTTC.

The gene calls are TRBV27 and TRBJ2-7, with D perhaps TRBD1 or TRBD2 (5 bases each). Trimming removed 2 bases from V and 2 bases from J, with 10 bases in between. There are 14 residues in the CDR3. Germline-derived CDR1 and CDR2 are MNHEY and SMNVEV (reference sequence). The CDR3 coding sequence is TGTGCCAGCAGTTTACGGGGCGAAACCTACGAGCAGTACTTC. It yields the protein CASSLRGETYEQYF.

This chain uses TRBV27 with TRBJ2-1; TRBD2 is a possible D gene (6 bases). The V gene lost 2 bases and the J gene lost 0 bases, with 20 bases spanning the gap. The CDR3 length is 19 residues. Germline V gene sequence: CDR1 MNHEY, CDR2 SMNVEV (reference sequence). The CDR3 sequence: CASSLGRLPAISSYNEQFF. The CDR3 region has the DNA TGTGCCAGCAGTTTAGGGAGGCTTCCCGCCATCAGCTCCTACAATGAGCAGTTCTTC.

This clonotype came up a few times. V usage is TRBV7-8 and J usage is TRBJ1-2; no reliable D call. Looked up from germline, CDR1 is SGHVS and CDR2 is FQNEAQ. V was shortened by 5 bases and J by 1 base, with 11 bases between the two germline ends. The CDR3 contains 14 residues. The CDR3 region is CASSPRDYNYGYTF. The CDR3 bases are TGTGCCAGCAGCCCCCGGGATTATAACTATGGCTACACCTTC.

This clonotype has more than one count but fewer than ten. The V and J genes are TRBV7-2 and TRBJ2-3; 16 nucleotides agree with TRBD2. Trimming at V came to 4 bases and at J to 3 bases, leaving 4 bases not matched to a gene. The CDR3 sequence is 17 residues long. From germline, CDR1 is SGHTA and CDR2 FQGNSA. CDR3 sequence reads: CASSSGLAGGRTDTQYF. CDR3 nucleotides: TGTGCCAGCAGCTCGGGACTAGCGGGAGGGAGGACAGATACGCAGTATTTT.

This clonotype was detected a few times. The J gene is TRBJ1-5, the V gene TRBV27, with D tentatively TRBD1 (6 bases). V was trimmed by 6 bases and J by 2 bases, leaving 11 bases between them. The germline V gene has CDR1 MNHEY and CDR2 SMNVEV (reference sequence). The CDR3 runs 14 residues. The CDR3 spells CASRQGSGNQPQHF. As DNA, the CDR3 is TGTGCCAGCAGACAGGGTAGTGGCAATCAGCCCCAGCATTTT.

CDR3 sequence: CASSQVFRNTGELFF. Written as DNA, the CDR3 is TGCGCCAGCAGCCAAGTTTTCAGGAACACCGGGGAGCTGTTTTTT. This chain uses TRBV4-3 with TRBJ2-2; no clear D gene. Trimming took off 1 base at V and 1 base at J, with 7 bases between the two ends. The CDR3 consists of 15 residues. Germline-derived CDR1 and CDR2 are LGHNA and YSLEER.

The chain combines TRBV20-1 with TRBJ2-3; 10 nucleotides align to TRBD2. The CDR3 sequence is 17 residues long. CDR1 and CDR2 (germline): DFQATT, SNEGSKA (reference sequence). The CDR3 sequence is CCTRGASGRVGTDTQYF. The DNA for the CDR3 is TGCTGTACTAGAGGGGCTAGCGGGAGAGTTGGGACAGATACGCAGTATTTT.

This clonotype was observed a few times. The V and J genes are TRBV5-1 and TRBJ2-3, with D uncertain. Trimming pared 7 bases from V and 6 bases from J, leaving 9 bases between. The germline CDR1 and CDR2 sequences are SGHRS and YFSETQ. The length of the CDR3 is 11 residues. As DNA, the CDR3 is TGCGCCAGCCAAGTGTCTGATACGCAGTATTTT. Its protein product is CASQVSDTQYF.

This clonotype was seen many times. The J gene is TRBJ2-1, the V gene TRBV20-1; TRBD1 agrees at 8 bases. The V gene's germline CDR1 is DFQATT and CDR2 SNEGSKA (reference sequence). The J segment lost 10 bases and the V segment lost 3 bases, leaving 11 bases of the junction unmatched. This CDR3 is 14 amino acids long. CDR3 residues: CSASNGRGLHEQFF. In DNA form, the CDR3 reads TGCAGTGCTAGTAACGGCAGGGGGCTTCACGAGCAGTTCTTC.

CDR3 nucleotides: TGCAGTGCTAGGGGACTAGCGGGAATATTAGCAGATACGCAGTATTTT. Its translation: CSARGLAGILADTQYF. This rearrangement joins TRBV20-1 to TRBJ2-3; 13 positions match TRBD2. CDR1 and CDR2 from the germline V gene are DFQATT and SNEGSKA (reference sequence). Trimming removed 3 bases from V and 4 bases from J; junction bases left unmatched: 7. CDR3 length: 16 amino acids.

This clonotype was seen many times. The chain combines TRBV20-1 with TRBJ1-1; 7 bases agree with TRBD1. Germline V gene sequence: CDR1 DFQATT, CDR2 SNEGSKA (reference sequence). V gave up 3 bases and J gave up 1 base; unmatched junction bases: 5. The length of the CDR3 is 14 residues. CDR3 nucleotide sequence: TGCAGTGCTAGGAGGGGACAGTCGAACACTGAAGCTTTCTTT. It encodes CSARRGQSNTEAFF.

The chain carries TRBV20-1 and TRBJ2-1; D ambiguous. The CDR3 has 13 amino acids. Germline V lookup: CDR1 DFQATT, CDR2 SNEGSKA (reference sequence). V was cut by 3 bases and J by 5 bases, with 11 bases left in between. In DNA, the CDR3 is TGCAGTGCTAGTAGTATACCAAACAATGAGCAGTTCTTC. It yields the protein CSASSIPNNEQFF.

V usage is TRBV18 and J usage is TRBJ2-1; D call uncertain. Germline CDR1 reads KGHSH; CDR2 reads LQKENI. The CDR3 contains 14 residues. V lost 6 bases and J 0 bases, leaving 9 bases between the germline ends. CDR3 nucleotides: TGTGCCAGCTCGCACCGGAGCTCCTACAATGAGCAGTTCTTC. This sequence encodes CASSHRSSYNEQFF.

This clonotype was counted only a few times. The CDR3 nucleotides are TGCGCCAGCACTATGTTCGGGACCGCTTTCACTTCAGCAGGGGCCAACGTCCTGACTTTC. This sequence encodes CASTMFGTAFTSAGANVLTF. V is TRBV5-1 and J is TRBJ2-6; possibly TRBD1 or TRBD2 for D (5 bases each). Germline V gene sequence: CDR1 SGHRS, CDR2 YFSETQ. This CDR3 has 20 amino acids. The V and J ends lost 6 bases and 4 bases respectively, with 29 bases between them.

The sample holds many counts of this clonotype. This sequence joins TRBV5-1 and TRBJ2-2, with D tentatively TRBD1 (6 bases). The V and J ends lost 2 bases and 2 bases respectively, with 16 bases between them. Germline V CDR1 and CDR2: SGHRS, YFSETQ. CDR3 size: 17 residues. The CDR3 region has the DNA TGCGCCAGCAGCTTCAAGAGGGGGACGGTAAACACCGGGGAGCTGTTTTTT. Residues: CASSFKRGTVNTGELFF.

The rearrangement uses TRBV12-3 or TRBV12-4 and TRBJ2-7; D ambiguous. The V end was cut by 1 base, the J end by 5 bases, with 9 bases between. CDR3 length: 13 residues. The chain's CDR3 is CASSLVAANEQYF. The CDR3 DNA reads TGTGCCAGCAGTTTAGTGGCAGCTAACGAGCAGTACTTC.

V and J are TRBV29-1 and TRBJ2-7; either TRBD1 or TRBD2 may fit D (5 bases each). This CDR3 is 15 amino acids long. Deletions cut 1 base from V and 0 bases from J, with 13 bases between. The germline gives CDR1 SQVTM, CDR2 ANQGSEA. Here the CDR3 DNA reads TGCAGCGTTGAAGTTTTGGGGGTCAACTCCTACGAGCAGTACTTC. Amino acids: CSVEVLGVNSYEQYF.

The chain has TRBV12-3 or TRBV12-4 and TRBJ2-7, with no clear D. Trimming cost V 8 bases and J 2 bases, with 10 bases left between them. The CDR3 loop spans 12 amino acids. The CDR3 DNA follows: TGTGCCAGCGCGGACGGAACCTACGAGCAGTACTTC. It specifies CASADGTYEQYF.

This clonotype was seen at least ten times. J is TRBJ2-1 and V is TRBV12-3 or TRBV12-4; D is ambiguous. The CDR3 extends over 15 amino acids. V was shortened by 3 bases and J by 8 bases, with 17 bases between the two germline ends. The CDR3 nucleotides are TGTGCCAGCAGTTTGGAAGCTGGGCCTGGGCATGAGCAGTTCTTC. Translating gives CASSLEAGPGHEQFF.

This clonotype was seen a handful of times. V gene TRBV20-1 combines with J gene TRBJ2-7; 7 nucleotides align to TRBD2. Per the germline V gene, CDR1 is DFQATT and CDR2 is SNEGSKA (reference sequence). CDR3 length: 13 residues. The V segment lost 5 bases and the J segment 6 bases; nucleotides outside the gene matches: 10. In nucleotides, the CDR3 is TGCAGTGCTGGGGAGACTAGCAGAGGCGAGCAGTACTTC. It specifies CSAGETSRGEQYF.

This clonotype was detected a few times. CDR3 bases: TGTGCCAGCAGCTTTGAGGTAGATACGCAGTATTTT. Its protein product is CASSFEVDTQYF. The chain uses TRBV7-9 and TRBJ2-3; D gene uncertain. Germline CDR1 and CDR2: SEHNR and FQNEAQ (reference sequence). The CDR3 runs to 12 residues. Between the trimmed V and J ends, which lost 3 bases and 5 bases, there was a span of 6 bases.

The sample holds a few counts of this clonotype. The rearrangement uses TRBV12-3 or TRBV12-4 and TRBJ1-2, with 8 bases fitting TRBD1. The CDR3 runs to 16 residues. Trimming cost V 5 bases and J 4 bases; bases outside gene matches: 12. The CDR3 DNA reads TGTGCCAGCAGTCCTAATCGCGGACAGGGTCTCTATGGCTACACCTTC. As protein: CASSPNRGQGLYGYTF.

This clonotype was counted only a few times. The CDR3 region has the DNA TGCGCCAGCAGCTTGGAAACAGCAATTTATGGCTACACCTTC. It yields the protein CASSLETAIYGYTF. The chain joins TRBV5-1 to TRBJ1-2; D remains ambiguous. The V end lost 0 bases, the J end lost 5 bases, and 11 bases lay between the germline ends. The V gene's germline CDR1 is SGHRS and CDR2 YFSETQ. This CDR3 has 14 residues.

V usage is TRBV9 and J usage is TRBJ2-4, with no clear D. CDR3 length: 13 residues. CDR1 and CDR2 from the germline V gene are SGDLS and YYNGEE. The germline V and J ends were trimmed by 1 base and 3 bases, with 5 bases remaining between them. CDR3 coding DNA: TGTGCCAGCAGCGTATTCGACAAAAACATTCAGTACTTC. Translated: CASSVFDKNIQYF.

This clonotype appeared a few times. The CDR3, as DNA: TGTGCCAGCAGCCAAGTCGCCGACGGGGCCAAAAACATTCAGTACTTC. It codes for CASSQVADGAKNIQYF. The chain has TRBV14 and TRBJ2-4, with D unclear. The germline V and J ends were trimmed by 1 base and 1 base, with 11 bases remaining between them. The CDR3 is made up of 16 amino acids. Germline V gene data show CDR1 as SGHDN and CDR2 as FVKESK.

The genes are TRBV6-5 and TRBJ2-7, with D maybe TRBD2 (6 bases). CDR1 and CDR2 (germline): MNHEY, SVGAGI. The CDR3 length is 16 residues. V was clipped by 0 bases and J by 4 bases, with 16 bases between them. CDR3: CASSYSRIAERYEQYF. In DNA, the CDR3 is TGTGCCAGCAGTTACTCGAGGATAGCGGAGAGATACGAGCAGTACTTC.

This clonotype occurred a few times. This CDR3 reads CASGLEGRHLRRYNEQFF. Written as DNA, the CDR3 is TGTGCTAGTGGTTTAGAGGGCAGGCACCTCCGTCGCTACAATGAGCAGTTCTTC. This rearrangement joins TRBV12-5 to TRBJ2-1; possibly TRBD2 for D (5 bases). Germline V gene data show CDR1 as LGHNT and CDR2 as FRNRAP. V lost 3 bases to trimming and J lost 3 bases, with 21 bases between them. The CDR3 totals 18 residues.

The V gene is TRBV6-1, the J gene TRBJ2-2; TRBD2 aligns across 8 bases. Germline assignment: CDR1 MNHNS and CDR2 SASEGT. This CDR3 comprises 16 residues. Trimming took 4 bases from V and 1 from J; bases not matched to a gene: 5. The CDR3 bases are TGTGCCAGCAGTGTGCTGAGCGGGAGGAACACCGGGGAGCTGTTTTTT. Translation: CASSVLSGRNTGELFF.

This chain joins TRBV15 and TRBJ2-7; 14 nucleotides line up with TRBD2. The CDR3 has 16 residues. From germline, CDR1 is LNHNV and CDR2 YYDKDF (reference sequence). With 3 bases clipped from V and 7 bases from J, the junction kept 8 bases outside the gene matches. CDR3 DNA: TGTGCCACCAGCAGCCGCGGACTAGCGGGAGGATGGGAGCAGTACTTC. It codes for CATSSRGLAGGWEQYF.

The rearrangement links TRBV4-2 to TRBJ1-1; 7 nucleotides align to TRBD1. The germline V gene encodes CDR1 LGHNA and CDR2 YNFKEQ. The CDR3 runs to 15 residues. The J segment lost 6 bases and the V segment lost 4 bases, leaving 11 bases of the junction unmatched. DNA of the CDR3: TGTGCCAGCAGCCCCGACTACGACAGGGCCTCTGAAGCTTTCTTT. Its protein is CASSPDYDRASEAFF.

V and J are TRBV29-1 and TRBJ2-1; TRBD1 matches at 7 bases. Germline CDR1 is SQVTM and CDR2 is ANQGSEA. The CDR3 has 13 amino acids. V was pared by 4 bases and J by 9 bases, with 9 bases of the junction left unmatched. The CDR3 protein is CSVAPGRGTEQFF. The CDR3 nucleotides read TGCAGCGTTGCCCCGGGCAGGGGGACTGAGCAGTTCTTC.